The next 26 T cell receptor beta chains were all read from a single sample in a study of radiotherapy plus CTLA-4 blockade in lung cancer. TCRdb keeps only in-frame clones here, not all; method: immunoSEQ multiplex PCR. The sample holds roughly 58,000 clones, roughly four fifths seen once. The source material was peripheral blood, sampled from a patient treated with radiotherapy plus ipilimumab. All receptors come from a human donor with non-small cell lung cancer whose response to radiotherapy plus ipilimumab could not be evaluated.

J is TRBJ2-3 and V is TRBV5-1; 8 bases fit TRBD2. The length of the CDR3 is 18 residues. The V and J ends lost 6 bases and 3 bases, in that order; junction bases with no gene match: 18. Germline assignment: CDR1 SGHRS and CDR2 YFSETQ. The CDR3, as DNA: TGCGCCAGCACCCTCCTGGGGTTAGCGGGGTTGGAGACAGATACGCAGTATTTT. This sequence encodes CASTLLGLAGLETDTQYF.

The gene calls are TRBV6-4 and TRBJ2-1; the match to TRBD1 covers 7 bases. Germline CDR1 is MRHNA and CDR2 is SNTAGT. The junction had 2 bases not matched to a gene; V was cut back by 2 bases and J by 1 base. The CDR3 runs to 15 residues. The CDR3 protein is CASSDEGASYNEQFF. The CDR3 nucleotides read TGTGCCAGCAGTGACGAGGGGGCATCCTACAATGAGCAGTTCTTC.

The V gene is TRBV11-3, the J gene TRBJ1-1; D is unresolved. The V end lost 0 bases, the J end lost 4 bases, and 9 bases lay between the germline ends. Germline assignment: CDR1 SGHNT and CDR2 YENEEA. The CDR3 runs 14 residues. The DNA for the CDR3 is TGTGCCAGCAGCTTAGATAGTTGGAGCACTGAAGCTTTCTTT. It is translated as CASSLDSWSTEAFF.

The chain joins TRBV5-4 to TRBJ1-2; tentatively, D is TRBD1 (6 bases). Germline loops: CDR1 SGHNT, CDR2 YYREEE (reference sequence). This CDR3 is built from 15 residues. Between the trimmed V and J ends, which lost 0 bases and 3 bases, there was a span of 12 bases. The CDR3 DNA sequence: TGTGCCAGCAGCTTGGTGCAGGGGATAGACTATGGCTACACCTTC. Its translation is CASSLVQGIDYGYTF.

The CDR3 loop is CASSEVSGSTDTQYF. CDR3 nucleotides: TGTGCCAGCAGTGAGGTTAGCGGGAGCACAGATACGCAGTATTTT. The chain joins TRBV2 to TRBJ2-3; TRBD2 aligns across 7 bases. CDR1 SNHLY and CDR2 FYNNEI come from the germline V gene. The CDR3 length is 15 residues. V lost 3 bases to trimming and J lost 0 bases; unmatched junction nucleotides: 3.

The V gene is TRBV18, the J gene TRBJ1-5; TRBD1 matches 8 bases. The CDR3 is 15 residues long. J was trimmed by 8 bases and V by 1 base; bases with no gene match: 7. CDR1 and CDR2 (germline): KGHSH, LQKENI. The DNA for the CDR3 is TGTGCCAGCTCACCACGACAGGGGAGGATCGAGCCCCAGCATTTT. Its translation: CASSPRQGRIEPQHF.

This clone was seen a few times. V usage is TRBV19 and J usage is TRBJ1-3; D gene uncertain. The CDR3 is 15 residues long. V was clipped by 6 bases and J by 0 bases, with 12 bases between them. Germline V gene lookup returns CDR1 LNHDA and CDR2 SQIVND (reference sequence). CDR3 sequence reads: CASRSAGVSGNTIYF. DNA of the CDR3: TGTGCCAGTAGGTCGGCCGGAGTCTCTGGAAACACCATATATTTT.

This sequence joins TRBV2 and TRBJ1-2, with 9 bases identical to TRBD1. The CDR3 has 14 amino acids. Trimming cost V 7 bases and J 6 bases; bases outside gene matches: 9. CDR1 and CDR2 (germline): SNHLY, FYNNEI. CDR3 protein: CASTGGQGWNGYTF. The CDR3 DNA reads TGTGCCAGCACCGGGGGACAGGGTTGGAATGGCTACACCTTC.

This sequence joins TRBV4-1 and TRBJ2-3, with a weak D call TRBD1 (6 bases). This CDR3 has 15 residues. Per the germline V gene, CDR1 is MGHRA and CDR2 is YSYEKL. Between the trimmed V and J ends, which lost 2 bases and 10 bases, there was a span of 19 bases. CDR3 loop: CASSQTPLQGRAQYF. The CDR3 DNA follows: TGCGCCAGCAGCCAAACCCCGCTCCAGGGGCGGGCGCAGTATTTT.

The chain carries TRBV5-1 and TRBJ1-4; no reliable D call. CDR3 length equals 14 residues. Germline V CDR1 and CDR2: SGHRS, YFSETQ. The ends were cut back, 0 bases at V and 1 base at J, with 4 bases in the middle. This CDR3 is CASSLGRTNEKLFF. The CDR3 nucleotides read TGCGCCAGCAGCTTGGGCAGAACTAATGAAAAACTGTTTTTT.

The V call is TRBV5-1, the J call TRBJ1-6; D is unresolved. The CDR3 extends over 15 amino acids. Germline V gives CDR1 SGHRS, CDR2 YFSETQ. Trimming left V 0 bases short and J 5 bases short, with 9 bases between. The CDR3 protein is CASSLEAGNNSPLHF. In DNA form, the CDR3 reads TGCGCCAGCAGCTTGGAGGCAGGTAATAATTCACCCCTCCACTTT.

The genes are TRBV6-1 and TRBJ1-5; D uncertain. The CDR3 length is 15 residues. Germline CDR1 and CDR2: MNHNS and SASEGT. V shed 6 bases and J shed 7 bases, with 19 bases lying between them. The CDR3 nucleotides are TGTGCCAGCAGGTCCCCCCGCGGGGTCAGCCAGCCCCAGCATTTT. As protein: CASRSPRGVSQPQHF.

This chain uses TRBV5-1 with TRBJ2-3; D remains unclear. Germline V gene lookup returns CDR1 SGHRS and CDR2 YFSETQ. The CDR3 has 13 residues. V lost 4 bases, J lost 4 bases, and 10 bases lay in between. CDR3 bases: TGCGCCAGCAGCGCTACCCCCCCAGATACGCAGTATTTT. Translated, it gives CASSATPPDTQYF.

The chain joins TRBV9 to TRBJ2-2; TRBD2 matches 9 bases. Losses at the gene ends were 3 bases for V and 4 bases for J; bases not matched to a gene: 4. The germline gives CDR1 SGDLS, CDR2 YYNGEE. This CDR3 contains 15 residues. The CDR3 DNA is TGTGCCAGCAGCGCTAGCGGGGAACCCACCGGGGAGCTGTTTTTT. This sequence encodes CASSASGEPTGELFF.

The chain joins TRBV10-1 to TRBJ2-1; TRBD2 matches at 7 bases. Germline CDR1 is WNHNN and CDR2 is SYGVQD (reference sequence). The ends lost 3 bases at V and 0 bases at J; junction bases unmatched: 5. The CDR3 runs to 16 residues. DNA for the CDR3: TGCGCCAGCAGTGAAACTAGCGTCAGCTCCTACAATGAGCAGTTCTTC. Its translation: CASSETSVSSYNEQFF.

The chain links TRBV6-5 to TRBJ2-5, with D perhaps matching TRBD2 (5 bases). This CDR3 contains 15 residues. Germline CDR1 and CDR2: MNHEY and SVGAGI. Trimming took off 0 bases at V and 4 bases at J, with 12 bases between the two ends. CDR3 coding DNA: TGTGCCAGCAGTTACTCGAAAGCGGATACAGAGACCCAGTACTTC. Amino acids: CASSYSKADTETQYF.

The chain combines TRBV7-2 with TRBJ2-7, with TRBD2 matching over 10 bases. CDR1 is SGHTA and CDR2 is FQGNSA in the germline V gene. This CDR3 is 16 amino acids long. V was pared by 1 base and J by 3 bases, with 6 bases of the junction left unmatched. In DNA form, the CDR3 reads TGTGCCAGCAGCTTAGGTTCTAGCGGGGGCCTCTACGAGCAGTACTTC. The encoded protein is CASSLGSSGGLYEQYF.

The CDR3 region is CASSYSGTSGSYEQYF. The CDR3 coding sequence is TGTGCCAGCAGTTACTCGGGTACTAGCGGGAGCTACGAGCAGTACTTC. The J gene is TRBJ2-7, the V gene TRBV6-5, with 11 bases aligning to TRBD2. With 0 bases clipped from V and 3 bases from J, the junction kept 4 bases outside the gene matches. Germline V gives CDR1 MNHEY, CDR2 SVGAGI. The CDR3 runs 16 residues.

The V and J genes are TRBV19 and TRBJ2-7; D gene uncertain. Per the germline V gene, CDR1 is LNHDA and CDR2 is SQIVND (reference sequence). Trimming pared 6 bases from V and 5 bases from J, leaving 8 bases between. The CDR3 consists of 11 residues. CDR3 in DNA: TGTGCCAGTAGCACACAACACGAGCAGTACTTC. It encodes CASSTQHEQYF. The full variable domain, in which reference TRBV19 and TRBJ2-7 provide the parts outside the CDR3, is DGGITQSPKYLFRKEGQNVTLSCEQNLNHDAMYWYRQDPGQGLRLIYYSQIVNDFQKGDIAEGYSVSREKKESFPLTVTSAQKNPTAFYLCASSTQHEQYFGPGTRLTVT.

The V gene is TRBV6-6, the J gene TRBJ2-7; no clear D gene. V lost 4 bases and J 4 bases, leaving 5 bases between the germline ends. From germline, CDR1 is MNHNY and CDR2 SVGAGI (reference sequence). The CDR3 extends over 11 amino acids. CDR3 bases: TGTGCCAGCAGTTCCCAGTACGAGCAGTACTTC. Its translation: CASSSQYEQYF.

The chain couples TRBV28 to TRBJ1-1, with 9 positions matching TRBD1. This CDR3 is 13 amino acids long. Germline CDR1 MDHEN, CDR2 SYDVKM. The V segment lost 6 bases and the J segment 9 bases; nucleotides outside the gene matches: 8. The CDR3 DNA sequence: TGTGCCAGCAGCCCGGGACAGGGAGAGCAAGCTTTCTTT. This gives the protein CASSPGQGEQAFF.

A remark on this clone: The sample holds other DNA sequences that translate to the same CDR3. V and J are TRBV18 and TRBJ1-3; D is perhaps TRBD1 (5 bases). The length of the CDR3 is 14 residues. Deletions cut 4 bases from V and 4 bases from J, with 11 bases between. The V gene's germline CDR1 is KGHSH and CDR2 LQKENI. The CDR3 region has the DNA TGTGCCAGCTCACTCGACAGCTCCGGAAACACCATATATTTT. It yields the protein CASSLDSSGNTIYF.

A note on this clone: Other DNA sequences in this sample translate to the same CDR3. This chain uses TRBV6-5 with TRBJ2-7; unclear D gene. Germline CDR1 is MNHEY and CDR2 is SVGAGI. The CDR3 extends over 14 amino acids. V was cut by 6 bases and J by 0 bases, with 12 bases left in between. CDR3 in DNA: TGTGCCAGCAGCACAGCCGGTAGCTCCTACGAGCAGTACTTC. Translation: CASSTAGSSYEQYF.

The chain has TRBV9 and TRBJ2-3; TRBD1 agrees at 8 bases. The CDR3 is made up of 13 amino acids. Trimming took 4 bases from V and 11 from J; bases not matched to a gene: 9. Germline values: CDR1 SGDLS, CDR2 YYNGEE. The CDR3 loop reads CASSSSGQVKQYF. The CDR3 nucleotides are TGTGCCAGCAGCTCCTCGGGACAGGTTAAGCAGTATTTT.

The rearrangement joins TRBV5-1 to TRBJ2-5, with D possibly TRBD1 on 6 matching bases. The DNA end is more similar to TRBJ2-7, so the J call may be wrong. Per the germline V gene, CDR1 is SGHRS and CDR2 is YFSETQ. The CDR3 totals 15 residues. The chain's CDR3 is CASSFLDRSRYEQYF. The CDR3 region has the DNA TGCGCCAGCAGCTTTTTGGACAGATCCCGCTACGAGCAGTACTTC.

V and J are TRBV5-4 and TRBJ1-6, with a weak D call TRBD1 (6 bases). Trimming removed 1 base from V and 4 bases from J, with 12 bases in between. Germline V gene sequence: CDR1 SGHNT, CDR2 YYREEE (reference sequence). The CDR3 is 16 residues long. CDR3 coding DNA: TGTGCCAGCAGCTTGAAGAGACAGGCGTATAATTCACCCCTCCACTTT. It translates to CASSLKRQAYNSPLHF.